This passage covers 10 T cell receptor beta chains from one sample sequenced in a study of post-analysis software for immune sequencing data. Study-wide results and caveats: When patients were compared with controls, 4 or 5 TRBV segments were more frequent, TRBV5-6, TRBV5-1 and TRBV20-1 among them.

For these TCRs, the target antigens are not known. Prepared libraries of TCR beta cDNA carried unique molecular identifiers. From the PCR reads, TCRdb called clonotypes with MiXCR, one entry per CDR3 protein. There are about 460,000 distinct CDR3 sequences in the sample; 45% occur only once, and around 10% lies in the top ten. The sample comprised blood. Receptor source: a girl aged 10-17 years with multiple sclerosis.

CDR3 coding DNA: TGTGCCAGCAGCCGAACCGAGGGTGTAGGCGCAGATACGCAGTATTTT. Translated, it gives CASSRTEGVGADTQYF. J is TRBJ2-3 and V is TRBV2, with D maybe TRBD2 (5 bases). CDR1 is SNHLY, CDR2 FYNNEI, per germline. The CDR3 is made up of 16 amino acids. Trimming took off 6 bases at V and 4 bases at J, with 20 bases between the two ends.

This clonotype has more than one count but fewer than ten. The chain joins TRBV6-5 to TRBJ2-7; D is unclear. Trimming took off 8 bases at V and 1 base at J, with 9 bases between the two ends. CDR3 length: 12 residues. CDR1 and CDR2 (germline): MNHEY, SVGAGI. For the CDR3, the DNA is TGTGCCAGCGGGCGGCAATCCTACGAGCAGTACTTC. It specifies CASGRQSYEQYF.

Of note for this clonotype: One junction end disagrees with the germline gene, perhaps due to a read error. The chain carries TRBV20-1 and TRBJ2-2; D might be TRBD2 (5 bases). There are 13 residues in the CDR3. The germline V gene has CDR1 DFQATT and CDR2 SNEGSKA (reference sequence). CDR3 nucleotide sequence: TGCAGTGCTAGAGTACCGAACACCGGGGAGCGGTTTTTT. Translated: CSARVPNTGERFF.

This clonotype turned up a few times. The chain employs TRBV7-2 and TRBJ1-4, with TRBD1 as a possible D gene (6 bases). Germline V CDR1 and CDR2: SGHTA, FQGNSA. The CDR3 spans 14 residues. V was pared by 2 bases and J by 8 bases, with 12 bases between. The CDR3 protein is CASSLQGRGEKLFF. The CDR3 region has the DNA TGTGCCAGCAGCTTACAGGGGAGAGGGGAAAAACTGTTTTTT. The whole variable domain, remainder taken from reference TRBV7-2 and TRBJ1-4, is GAGVSQSPSNKVTEKGKDVELRCDPISGHTALYWYRQSLGQGLEFLIYFQGNSAPDKSGLPSDRFSAERTGGSVSTLTIQRTQQEDSAVYLCASSLQGRGEKLFFGSGTQLSVL.

V gene TRBV12-3 or TRBV12-4 combines with J gene TRBJ2-5, with D perhaps matching TRBD2 (5 bases). The CDR3 is 14 amino acids. V lost 4 bases and J 0 bases, leaving 9 bases between the germline ends. DNA of the CDR3: TGTGCCAGCAGTTGGACGGACTACCAAGAGACCCAGTACTTC. Its protein is CASSWTDYQETQYF.

There are a few counts of this clonotype. This CDR3 reads CASSLDVSPTDTQYF. The CDR3 DNA sequence: TGTGCCAGCAGTTTAGATGTCTCTCCCACAGATACGCAGTATTTT. The V call is TRBV12-3 or TRBV12-4, the J call TRBJ2-3, with no clear D. Deletions cut 1 base from V and 2 bases from J, with 10 bases between. This CDR3 spans 15 amino acids.

This clonotype turned up a few times. The chain recombines TRBV12-3 or TRBV12-4 with TRBJ1-2; D gene unclear. CDR3 length: 12 amino acids. V gave up 2 bases and J gave up 8 bases, with 9 bases separating them. The CDR3, as DNA: TGTGCCAGCAGTTTAAGACTCGAAGGCTACACCTTC. It yields the protein CASSLRLEGYTF.

The chain joins TRBV20-1 to TRBJ2-1; D may be TRBD1 or TRBD2 (6 bases each). Trimming cost V 3 bases and J 4 bases, with 13 bases left between them. Germline assignment: CDR1 DFQATT and CDR2 SNEGSKA (reference sequence). This CDR3 has 14 amino acids. For the CDR3, the DNA is TGCAGTGCTAGTCGACTAGGGGGTTACAATGAGCAGTTCTTC. This codes for CSASRLGGYNEQFF.

The J gene is TRBJ2-5, the V gene TRBV20-1; 9 positions match TRBD2. Near its end, the DNA agrees better with TRBJ2-7, so the J call may be wrong. CDR1 and CDR2 (germline): DFQATT, SNEGSKA (reference sequence). The CDR3 sequence is 14 residues long. Written as DNA, the CDR3 is TGCAGTGCTAGAGGGCGGGAGGGCCTACCCGAGCAGTACTTC. It yields the protein CSARGREGLPEQYF.

The chain combines TRBV28 with TRBJ2-3; perhaps TRBD2 as D (6 bases). CDR1 and CDR2 (germline): MDHEN, SYDVKM. This CDR3 has 15 amino acids. Trimming stripped 3 bases from V and 6 bases from J, with 16 bases between. The CDR3 nucleotides are TGTGCCAGCAGTTTGGGCGGGAAGGGGACGGATACGCAGTATTTT. This translates into CASSLGGKGTDTQYF.